One and the same sample provided the 8 T cell receptor beta chains below, sequenced in a study of technical replicates of blood from a handful of donors. Only in-frame clones appear in the TCRdb table, and some are missing; sequencing was by immunoSEQ multiplex PCR. The sample consists of about 83,000 clones, 85% to 95% of them appearing once. Sequenced material: T cells isolated from PBMCs. The source of these receptors is a human donor in good health.

For the CDR3, the DNA is TGTGCCAGCAGTTGGGAGCTAGCGGTCTACGAGCAGTACTTC. Its protein is CASSWELAVYEQYF. The chain is built from TRBV28 and TRBJ2-7, with 7 bases matching TRBD2. The CDR3 totals 14 residues. J gave up 3 bases and V 4 bases, and 6 bases lay outside the gene matches. Germline V gives CDR1 MDHEN, CDR2 SYDVKM.

The gene calls are TRBV19 and TRBJ1-2; D is unresolved. Germline V gene data show CDR1 as LNHDA and CDR2 as SQIVND (reference sequence). The length of the CDR3 is 15 residues. V lost 7 bases, J lost 2 bases, and 17 bases lay in between. The CDR3, as DNA: TGTGCCAGTACCCTCGGGAGGGAACGAAACTATGGCTACACCTTC. Residues: CASTLGRERNYGYTF.

This clone was found a few times. The CDR3 loop is CASSTQTRTEQYF. CDR3 in DNA: TGTGCCAGTAGTACCCAGACTAGGACCGAGCAGTACTTC. The chain is built from TRBV19 and TRBJ2-7, with D possibly TRBD2 on 6 matching bases. The germline CDR1 and CDR2 sequences are LNHDA and SQIVND (reference sequence). The CDR3 spans 13 residues. Trimming removed 4 bases from V and 6 bases from J, with 13 bases in between. Full variable domain (rest looked up from reference TRBV19 and TRBJ2-7): DGGITQSPKYLFRKEGQNVTLSCEQNLNHDAMYWYRQDPGQGLRLIYYSQIVNDFQKGDIAEGYSVSREKKESFPLTVTSAQKNPTAFYLCASSTQTRTEQYFGPGTRLTVT.

The chain has TRBV11-2 and TRBJ1-1; 10 bases match TRBD1. Trimming cost V 7 bases and J 0 bases; bases outside gene matches: 8. Germline values: CDR1 SGHAT, CDR2 FQNNGV. This CDR3 is 16 amino acids long. As DNA, the CDR3 is TGTGCCAGCACCACTGGGACAGGGGCTGTGAACACTGAAGCTTTCTTT. Its translation is CASTTGTGAVNTEAFF.

V is TRBV19 and J is TRBJ1-1; unclear D gene. Trimming took 6 bases from V and 1 from J, leaving 9 bases between them. Germline V gene lookup returns CDR1 LNHDA and CDR2 SQIVND (reference sequence). CDR3 length equals 13 residues. CDR3 coding DNA: TGTGCCAGTAGACCGTCGAGGAACACTGAAGCTTTCTTT. As protein: CASRPSRNTEAFF.

The V and J genes are TRBV4-1 and TRBJ2-7; 9 bases are shared with TRBD1. The CDR3 length is 15 residues. Germline CDR1 reads MGHRA; CDR2 reads YSYEKL. Trimming removed 1 base from V and 7 bases from J; junction bases left unmatched: 8. The CDR3 reads CASSQVPGQGTEQYF. The CDR3 bases are TGCGCCAGCAGCCAAGTCCCGGGACAGGGAACGGAGCAGTACTTC.

This rearrangement joins TRBV27 to TRBJ2-2, with TRBD1 matching 7 bases. Trimming took 2 bases from V and 3 from J; bases not matched to a gene: 3. In germline, CDR1 is MNHEY, CDR2 SMNVEV (reference sequence). CDR3 length equals 15 residues. CDR3 loop: CASSLGTAHTGELFF. The CDR3 DNA reads TGTGCCAGCAGTTTAGGGACAGCCCACACCGGGGAGCTGTTTTTT.

The chain links TRBV6-4 to TRBJ1-3; TRBD1 is a possible D gene (6 bases). The CDR3 sequence is 17 residues long. From germline, CDR1 is MRHNA and CDR2 SNTAGT. The ends were cut back, 3 bases at V and 4 bases at J, with 19 bases in the middle. CDR3 coding DNA: TGTGCCAGCAGTGATAACACAGGGATGGGACCAGGAAACACCATATATTTT. Encoded protein: CASSDNTGMGPGNTIYF.